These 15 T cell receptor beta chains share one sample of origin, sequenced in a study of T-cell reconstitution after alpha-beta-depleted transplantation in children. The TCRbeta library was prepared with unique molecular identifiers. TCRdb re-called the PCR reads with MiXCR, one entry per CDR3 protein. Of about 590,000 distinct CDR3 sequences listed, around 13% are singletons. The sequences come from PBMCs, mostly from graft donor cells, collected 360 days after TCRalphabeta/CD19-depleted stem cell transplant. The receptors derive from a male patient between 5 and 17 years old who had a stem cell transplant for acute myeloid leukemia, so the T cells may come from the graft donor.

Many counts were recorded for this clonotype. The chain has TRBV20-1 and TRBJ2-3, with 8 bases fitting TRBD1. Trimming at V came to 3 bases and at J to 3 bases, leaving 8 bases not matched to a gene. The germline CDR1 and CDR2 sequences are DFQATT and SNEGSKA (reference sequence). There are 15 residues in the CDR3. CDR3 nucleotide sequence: TGCAGTGCTAGTCCCCGGACAGGGAGAACAGATACGCAGTATTTT. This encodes CSASPRTGRTDTQYF.

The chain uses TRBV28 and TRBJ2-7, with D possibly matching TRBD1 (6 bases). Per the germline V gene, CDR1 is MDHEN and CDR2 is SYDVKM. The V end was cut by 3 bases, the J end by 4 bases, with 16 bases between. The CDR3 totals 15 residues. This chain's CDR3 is CASSFGTGLGYEQYF. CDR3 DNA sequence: TGTGCCAGCAGTTTCGGAACAGGGTTAGGGTACGAGCAGTACTTC.

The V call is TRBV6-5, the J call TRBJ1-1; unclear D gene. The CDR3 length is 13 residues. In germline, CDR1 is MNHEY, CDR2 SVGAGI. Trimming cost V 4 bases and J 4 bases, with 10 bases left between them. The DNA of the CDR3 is TGTGCCAGCAGTTGGACGTCCGTCACTGAAGCTTTCTTT. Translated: CASSWTSVTEAFF.

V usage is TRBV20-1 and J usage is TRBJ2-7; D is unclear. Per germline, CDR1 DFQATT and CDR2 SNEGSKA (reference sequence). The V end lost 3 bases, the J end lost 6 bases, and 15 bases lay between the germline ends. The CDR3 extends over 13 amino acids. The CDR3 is CSASYVRSGEQYF. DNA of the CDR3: TGCAGTGCTAGTTACGTACGGTCCGGCGAGCAGTACTTC.

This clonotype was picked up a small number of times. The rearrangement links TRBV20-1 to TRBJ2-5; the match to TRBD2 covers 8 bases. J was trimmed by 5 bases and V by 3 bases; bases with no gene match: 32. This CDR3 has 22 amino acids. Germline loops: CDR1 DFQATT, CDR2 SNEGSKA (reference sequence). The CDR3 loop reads CSASRIGGTGTRGLVVAETQYF. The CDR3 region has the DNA TGCAGTGCTAGCCGCATTGGGGGGACCGGGACTAGGGGTTTAGTCGTTGCGGAGACCCAGTACTTC.

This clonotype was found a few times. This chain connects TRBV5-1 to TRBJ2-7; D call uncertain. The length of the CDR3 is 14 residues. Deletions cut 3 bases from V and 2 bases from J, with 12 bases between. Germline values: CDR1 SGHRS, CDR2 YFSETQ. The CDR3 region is CASSSGRPPYEQYF. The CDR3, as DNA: TGCGCCAGCAGCTCCGGCCGCCCGCCCTACGAGCAGTACTTC.

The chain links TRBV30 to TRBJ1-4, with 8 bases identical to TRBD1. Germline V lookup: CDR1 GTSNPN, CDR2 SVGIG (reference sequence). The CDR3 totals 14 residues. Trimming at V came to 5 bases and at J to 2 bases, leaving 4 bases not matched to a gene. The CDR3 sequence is CAWGQGATNEKLFF. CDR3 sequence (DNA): TGTGCCTGGGGACAGGGTGCGACTAATGAAAAACTGTTTTTT. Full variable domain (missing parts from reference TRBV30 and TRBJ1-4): SQTIHQWPATLVQPVGSPLSLECTVEGTSNPNLYWYRQAAGRGLQLLFYSVGIGQISSEVPQNLSASRPQDRQFILSSKKLLLSDSGFYLCAWGQGATNEKLFFGSGTQLSVL.

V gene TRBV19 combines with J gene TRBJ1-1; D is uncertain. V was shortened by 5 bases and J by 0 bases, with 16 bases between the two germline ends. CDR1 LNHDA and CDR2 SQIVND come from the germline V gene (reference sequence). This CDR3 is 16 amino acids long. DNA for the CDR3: TGTGCCAGTAGTTATCGGGCGGGGATCATGAACACTGAAGCTTTCTTT. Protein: CASSYRAGIMNTEAFF.

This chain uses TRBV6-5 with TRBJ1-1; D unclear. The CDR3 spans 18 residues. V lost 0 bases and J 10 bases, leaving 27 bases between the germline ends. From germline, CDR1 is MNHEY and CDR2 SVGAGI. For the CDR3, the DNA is TGTGCCAGCAGTTACTCCCTCAGAGAGCGACTACCACTGCGGGGAGCTTTCTTT. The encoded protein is CASSYSLRERLPLRGAFF.

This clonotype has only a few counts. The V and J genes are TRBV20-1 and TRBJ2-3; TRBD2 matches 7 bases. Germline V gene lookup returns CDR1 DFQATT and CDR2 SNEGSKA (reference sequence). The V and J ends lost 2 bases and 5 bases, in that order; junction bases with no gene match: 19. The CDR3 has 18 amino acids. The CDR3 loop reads CSARRMISGTIVRDTQYF. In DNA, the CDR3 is TGCAGTGCTAGAAGAATGATATCCGGGACTATAGTGAGAGATACGCAGTATTTT.

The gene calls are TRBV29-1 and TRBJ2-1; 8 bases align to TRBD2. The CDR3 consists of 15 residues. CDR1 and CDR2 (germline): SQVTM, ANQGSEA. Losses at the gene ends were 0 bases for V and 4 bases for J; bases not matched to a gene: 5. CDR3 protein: CSVEDDGTRYNEQFF. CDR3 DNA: TGCAGCGTTGAAGATGATGGGACTAGATACAATGAGCAGTTCTTC.

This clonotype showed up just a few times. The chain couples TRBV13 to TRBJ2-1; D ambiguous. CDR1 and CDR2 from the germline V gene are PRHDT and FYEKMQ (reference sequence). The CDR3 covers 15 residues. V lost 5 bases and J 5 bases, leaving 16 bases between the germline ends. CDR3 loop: CASSTEASKDNEQFF. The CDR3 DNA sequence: TGTGCCAGCAGCACCGAGGCTAGTAAGGACAATGAGCAGTTCTTC. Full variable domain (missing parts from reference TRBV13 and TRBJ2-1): AAGVIQSPRHLIKEKRETATLKCYPIPRHDTVYWYQQGPGQDPQFLISFYEKMQSDKGSIPDRFSAQQFSDYHSELNMSSLELGDSALYFCASSTEASKDNEQFFGPGTRLTVL.

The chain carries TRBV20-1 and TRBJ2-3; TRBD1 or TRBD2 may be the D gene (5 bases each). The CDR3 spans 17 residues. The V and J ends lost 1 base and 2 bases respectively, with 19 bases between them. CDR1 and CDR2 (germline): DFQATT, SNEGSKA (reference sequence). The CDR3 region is CSARVTRGPRVTDTQYF. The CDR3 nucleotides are TGCAGTGCTAGAGTCACTAGGGGACCTAGGGTCACAGATACGCAGTATTTT.

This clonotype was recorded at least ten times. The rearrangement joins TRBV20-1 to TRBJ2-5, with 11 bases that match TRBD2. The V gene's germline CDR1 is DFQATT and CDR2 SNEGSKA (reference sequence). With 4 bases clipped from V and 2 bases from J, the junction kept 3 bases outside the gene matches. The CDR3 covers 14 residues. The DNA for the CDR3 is TGCAGTGCTACGGGACTAGCGGAGCAAGAGACCCAGTACTTC. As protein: CSATGLAEQETQYF.

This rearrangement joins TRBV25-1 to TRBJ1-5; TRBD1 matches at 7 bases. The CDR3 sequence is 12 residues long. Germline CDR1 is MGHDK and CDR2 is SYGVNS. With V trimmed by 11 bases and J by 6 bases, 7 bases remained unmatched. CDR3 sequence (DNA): TGTGCCTGTCAGGGGGGGGGTCAGCCCCAGCATTTT. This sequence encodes CACQGGGQPQHF.